This T cell receptor beta chain was sequenced during a study of regulatory T cells in long-lasting Graves disease. Combining iRepertoire HTBI primers with Arm-PCR of CDR3 regions, the authors built TCR beta libraries. TCRdb called the multiplex PCR reads again in MiXCR, with one record for every CDR3 protein. The sample lists hundreds of thousands of distinct CDR3 sequences; less than 20% were seen once. The time point is: newly diagnosed GD, antithyroid drugs for less than 3 months. PBMC-derived RNA was used for the TCR library. This clonotype occurred many times. The CDR3 sequence is 19 residues long. Germline CDR1 and CDR2: SGHTA and FQGNSA. Trimming removed 5 bases from V and 0 bases from J; junction bases left unmatched: 11. These sequences were also reported in another study, on T cells in Graves' hyperthyroidism and ophthalmopathy.

The chain couples TRBV7-2 to TRBJ1-6, with 9 bases aligning to TRBD1. The source was peripheral blood mononuclear cells (PBMCs), collected at new diagnosis, from a patient treated with antithyroid drugs. This receptor was identified in a woman in her twenties or thirties with Graves disease. CDR3 sequence: CASSGPGTGKFSYNSPLHF. In DNA form, the CDR3 reads TGTGCCAGCAGCGGACCCGGGACAGGGAAGTTCTCCTATAATTCACCCCTCCACTTT.